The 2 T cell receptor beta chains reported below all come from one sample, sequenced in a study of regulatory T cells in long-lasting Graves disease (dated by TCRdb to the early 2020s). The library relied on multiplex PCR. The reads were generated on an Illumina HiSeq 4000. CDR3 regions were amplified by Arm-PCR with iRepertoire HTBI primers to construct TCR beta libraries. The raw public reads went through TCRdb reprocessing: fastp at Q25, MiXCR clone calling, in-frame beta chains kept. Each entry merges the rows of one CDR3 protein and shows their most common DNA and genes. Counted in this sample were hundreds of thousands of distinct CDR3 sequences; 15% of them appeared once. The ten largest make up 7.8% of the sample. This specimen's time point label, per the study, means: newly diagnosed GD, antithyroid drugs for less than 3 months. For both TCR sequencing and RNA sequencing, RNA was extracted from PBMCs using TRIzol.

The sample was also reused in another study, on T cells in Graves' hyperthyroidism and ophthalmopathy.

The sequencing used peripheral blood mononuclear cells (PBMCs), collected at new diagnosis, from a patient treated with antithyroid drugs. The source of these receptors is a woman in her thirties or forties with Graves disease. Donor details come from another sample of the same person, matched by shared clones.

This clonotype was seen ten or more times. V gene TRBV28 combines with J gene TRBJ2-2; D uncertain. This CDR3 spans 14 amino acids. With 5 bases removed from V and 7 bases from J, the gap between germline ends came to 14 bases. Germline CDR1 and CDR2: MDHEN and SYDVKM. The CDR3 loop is CASSPPEYGGELFF. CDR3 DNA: TGTGCCAGCAGTCCCCCCGAGTACGGCGGGGAGCTGTTTTTT.

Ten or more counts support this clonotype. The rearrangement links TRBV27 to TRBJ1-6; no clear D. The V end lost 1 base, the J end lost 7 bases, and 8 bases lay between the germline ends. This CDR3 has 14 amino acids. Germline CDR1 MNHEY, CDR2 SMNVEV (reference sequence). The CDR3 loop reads CASSLLEVNSPLHF. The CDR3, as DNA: TGTGCCAGCAGTTTATTGGAAGTGAATTCACCCCTCCACTTT.